This T cell receptor (beta chain) was profiled in a study of blood T cell repertoires in COVID-19. Overall study: The United States, Italy and Spain supplied acute and convalescent COVID-19 samples. T cells, B-cell-depleted T cells, or PBMCs supplied cDNA or gDNA.

The V gene's germline CDR1 is MNHEY and CDR2 SMNVEV (reference sequence). The CDR3 has 13 amino acids. After removal of 8 bases from V and 13 bases from J, the junction contained 15 bases not matched to a gene. Sequenced by immunoSEQ multiplex PCR; TCRdb stores in-frame clones only, minus some. The sample has 130,000 or so clones, roughly 80% seen once. The rearrangement links TRBV27 to TRBJ1-2; 8 bases line up with TRBD1. The sequence came from a human donor in a cohort sampled during active COVID-19. The sample consisted of peripheral blood. This CDR3 reads CASGPRGLDTSTF. The CDR3 DNA is TGTGCCAGCGGACCCAGGGGGCTGGATACAAGCACCTTC.